The 21 T cell receptor beta chains listed next were all sequenced from one sample in a study of neoadjuvant anti-PD-1 for oral cavity cancer. The table came from immunoSEQ multiplex PCR; TCRdb's copy has only in-frame clones and leaves some out. The repertoire holds around 18,000 clones, roughly 69% seen once, with under 3% in the top ten. The sample here was PBMCs, taken before nivolumab (anti-PD-1) treatment. Receptor source: a person aged 35-79 years with oral cavity squamous cell carcinoma.

The chain recombines TRBV9 with TRBJ2-5, with a tentative D call TRBD1 (5 bases). CDR3 length: 18 residues. Germline V gene sequence: CDR1 SGDLS, CDR2 YYNGEE. Deletions cut 4 bases from V and 0 bases from J, with 22 bases between. CDR3 in DNA: TGTGCCAGCAGCAGGGAACAGGTCCGCGGAGAGTACCAAGAGACCCAGTACTTC. It yields the protein CASSREQVRGEYQETQYF.

The genes are TRBV6-5 and TRBJ1-5; D unresolved. This CDR3 has 15 residues. In germline, CDR1 is MNHEY, CDR2 SVGAGI. Trimming removed 4 bases from V and 0 bases from J, with 10 bases in between. The DNA of the CDR3 is TGTGCCAGCAGTTCACAGTCCTATAGCAATCAGCCCCAGCATTTT. This translates into CASSSQSYSNQPQHF.

This clone has only a few counts. V is TRBV6-5 and J is TRBJ2-7, with 8 nucleotides matching TRBD2. CDR3 length equals 12 residues. V gave up 4 bases and J gave up 6 bases; unmatched junction bases: 2. CDR1 and CDR2 (germline): MNHEY, SVGAGI. The DNA for the CDR3 is TGTGCCAGCAGTTCCGGACTAGCCGAGCAGTACTTC. Translated: CASSSGLAEQYF.

The rearrangement links TRBV20-1 to TRBJ2-7; D is unclear. Looked up from germline, CDR1 is DFQATT and CDR2 is SNEGSKA (reference sequence). CDR3 length: 11 residues. Trimming left V 3 bases short and J 3 bases short, with 6 bases between. The DNA of the CDR3 is TGCAGTGCTAGTACGGACTACGAGCAGTACTTC. Translation gives CSASTDYEQYF.

The chain joins TRBV6-1 to TRBJ2-7, with D maybe TRBD1 (5 bases). Deletions cut 6 bases from V and 3 bases from J, with 12 bases between. This CDR3 is 13 amino acids long. The V gene's germline CDR1 is MNHNS and CDR2 SASEGT. CDR3 in amino acids: CASRAAGLYEQYF. In DNA form, the CDR3 reads TGTGCCAGCAGGGCCGCAGGGCTCTACGAGCAGTACTTC.

The rearrangement uses TRBV5-3 and TRBJ1-1, with 7 bases fitting TRBD1. TRBV5-3 is an open reading frame, and its role is uncertain. This CDR3 is 15 amino acids long. The V and J ends lost 4 bases and 1 base, in that order; junction bases with no gene match: 7. In DNA form, the CDR3 reads TGTGCCAGAAGCGTTAACAGGGGTAAGAACACTGAAGCTTTCTTT. Translated: CARSVNRGKNTEAFF.

This sequence joins TRBV6-5 and TRBJ2-7, with a tentative D call TRBD1 (9 bases). With 10 bases removed from V and 6 bases from J, the gap between germline ends came to 25 bases. The germline V gene encodes CDR1 MNHEY and CDR2 SVGAGI. This CDR3 comprises 15 residues. CDR3: CANRAGDRVVGEQYF. CDR3 coding DNA: TGTGCCAACCGAGCGGGGGACAGGGTCGTCGGCGAGCAGTACTTC.

In this sample, this clone turned up a few times. This chain joins TRBV7-2 and TRBJ1-5, with TRBD1 as a possible D gene (5 bases). Trimming removed 5 bases from V and 6 bases from J, with 20 bases in between. The CDR3 is made up of 16 amino acids. Germline assignment: CDR1 SGHTA and CDR2 FQGNSA. In DNA, the CDR3 is TGTGCCAGCAGCCCCTATGTGCAGGGACTGGGTCAGCCCCAGCATTTT. Protein product: CASSPYVQGLGQPQHF.

The rearrangement uses TRBV29-1 and TRBJ2-1, with D hard to call. The CDR3 covers 13 residues. Germline values: CDR1 SQVTM, CDR2 ANQGSEA. Trimming removed 5 bases from V and 10 bases from J, with 18 bases in between. The CDR3 region has the DNA TGCAGCGTTAGGGCAACTGACTTGAGCGAGCAGTTCTTC. It is translated as CSVRATDLSEQFF.

J is TRBJ2-2 and V is TRBV29-1, with D unresolved. The germline CDR1 and CDR2 sequences are SQVTM and ANQGSEA. The CDR3 is 11 amino acids. V was trimmed by 5 bases and J by 3 bases, leaving 4 bases between them. Written as DNA, the CDR3 is TGCAGCGTTATGGACACCGGGGAGCTGTTTTTT. Translating gives CSVMDTGELFF.

The chain has TRBV28 and TRBJ1-2, with unresolved D. Germline lookup yields CDR1 MDHEN and CDR2 SYDVKM. Trimming removed 5 bases at V and 7 bases at J, with 17 bases between. The CDR3 contains 14 residues. CDR3 loop: CASSLWGFSSGYTF. CDR3 bases: TGTGCCAGCAGTCTTTGGGGATTTAGTAGTGGCTACACCTTC.

This clone was counted between two and nine times. This chain joins TRBV30 and TRBJ1-5; unclear D gene. Trimming shortened V by 1 base and J by 6 bases, and 10 bases separated the two germline ends. The CDR3 consists of 13 residues. CDR1 is GTSNPN, CDR2 SVGIG, per germline (reference sequence). The CDR3, as DNA: TGTGCCTGGAGTGATAACGGGTTTCAGCCCCAGCATTTT. Translating it yields CAWSDNGFQPQHF. The whole variable domain, remainder taken from reference TRBV30 and TRBJ1-5, is SQTIHQWPATLVQPVGSPLSLECTVEGTSNPNLYWYRQAAGRGLQLLFYSVGIGQISSEVPQNLSASRPQDRQFILSSKKLLLSDSGFYLCAWSDNGFQPQHFGDGTRLSIL.

V usage is TRBV6-1 and J usage is TRBJ2-5; D perhaps matches TRBD1 (5 bases). V lost 8 bases, J lost 5 bases, and 15 bases lay in between. The CDR3 has 13 residues. The germline gives CDR1 MNHNS, CDR2 SASEGT. CDR3 nucleotide sequence: TGTGCCAGCGCTCCCAGGGTCGGGGAGACCCAGTACTTC. Protein: CASAPRVGETQYF.

CDR3 coding DNA: TGTGCCAGCAGCCAAGGTGGAAGAGGAGAGTATGGGGCCAACGTCCTGACTTTC. It specifies CASSQGGRGEYGANVLTF. The J gene is TRBJ2-6, the V gene TRBV14; unclear D gene. V lost 1 base, J lost 3 bases, and 16 bases lay in between. The CDR3 runs to 18 residues. Germline V gene data show CDR1 as SGHDN and CDR2 as FVKESK.

This clone was seen a handful of times. The chain recombines TRBV30 with TRBJ1-2; no definite D call. The germline CDR1 and CDR2 sequences are GTSNPN and SVGIG (reference sequence). The CDR3 contains 10 residues. The DNA of the CDR3 is TGTGCTCTAGAAAGCTATGGCTACACCTTC. Protein product: CALESYGYTF.

The gene calls are TRBV30 and TRBJ2-1; D may be TRBD1 or TRBD2 (5 bases each). Trimming removed 1 base from V and 7 bases from J, with 5 bases in between. The CDR3 sequence is 11 residues long. Germline V gene data show CDR1 as GTSNPN and CDR2 as SVGIG (reference sequence). The CDR3 coding sequence is TGTGCCTGGAGTGGGGGGAATGAGCAGTTCTTC. It yields the protein CAWSGGNEQFF. The complete variable domain, with remaining parts taken from reference TRBV30 and TRBJ2-1, reads SQTIHQWPATLVQPVGSPLSLECTVEGTSNPNLYWYRQAAGRGLQLLFYSVGIGQISSEVPQNLSASRPQDRQFILSSKKLLLSDSGFYLCAWSGGNEQFFGPGTRLTVL.

This chain uses TRBV19 with TRBJ1-2, with TRBD1 identical over 7 bases. Germline V CDR1 and CDR2: LNHDA, SQIVND (reference sequence). The CDR3 runs 13 residues. V lost 6 bases to trimming and J lost 2 bases; unmatched junction nucleotides: 3. DNA of the CDR3: TGTGCCAGTAGCAGGGGGGGGAACTATGGCTACACCTTC. It codes for CASSRGGNYGYTF. The entire variable domain, with the rest obtained from reference TRBV19 and TRBJ1-2, is as follows: DGGITQSPKYLFRKEGQNVTLSCEQNLNHDAMYWYRQDPGQGLRLIYYSQIVNDFQKGDIAEGYSVSREKKESFPLTVTSAQKNPTAFYLCASSRGGNYGYTFGSGTRLTVV.

This clone occurred a few times. The CDR3 protein is CASSGTNTGELFF. In DNA form, the CDR3 reads TGTGCCAGCAGTGGCACGAACACCGGGGAGCTGTTTTTT. The rearrangement uses TRBV27 and TRBJ2-2; D not resolved. Trimming removed 5 bases from V and 0 bases from J, with 4 bases in between. The CDR3 spans 13 residues. The germline CDR1 and CDR2 sequences are MNHEY and SMNVEV (reference sequence).

This clone was seen more than once but under ten times. The rearrangement links TRBV6-5 to TRBJ2-3; D unclear. Trimming stripped 6 bases from V and 5 bases from J, with 6 bases between. The CDR3 has 11 amino acids. In germline, CDR1 is MNHEY, CDR2 SVGAGI. CDR3 amino acids: CASSWGDTQYF. The CDR3 region has the DNA TGTGCCAGCAGCTGGGGAGATACGCAGTATTTT.

This chain connects TRBV6-1 to TRBJ2-2; tentatively, D is TRBD2 (6 bases). The ends were cut back, 4 bases at V and 7 bases at J, with 10 bases in the middle. The CDR3 spans 13 residues. The germline CDR1 and CDR2 sequences are MNHNS and SASEGT. The CDR3 region is CASSVRELGELFF. CDR3 sequence (DNA): TGTGCCAGCAGTGTCCGGGAGCTCGGGGAGCTGTTTTTT.

The chain joins TRBV6-5 to TRBJ1-3; the D is unclear. CDR3 length: 14 residues. The V gene lost 6 bases and the J gene lost 2 bases, with 11 bases spanning the gap. Germline V lookup: CDR1 MNHEY, CDR2 SVGAGI. In DNA form, the CDR3 reads TGTGCCAGCAGAGACCCGGGAGCTGGAAACACCATATATTTT. As protein: CASRDPGAGNTIYF.